A selection of T cell receptor beta chains follows, all from one sample in a study of shared clonotypes between healthy human individuals. Using immunoSEQ multiplex PCR, the repertoire was profiled, and TCRdb retains in-frame clones only, with some absent. Of around 1.6 million clones in the sample, 95% to 99% were seen once. Sequenced: naive CD4+ T cells sorted from blood. The receptors derive from a man aged 30 to 39 in good health. CDR3s include the opening cysteine and the closing phenylalanine or tryptophan. Clone size is not always given. Where it is, it says once, few, many or a class for expanded clones.

clone_size,v_call,cdr3_aa
NA,TRBV15,CATSERVNTATDTQYF
NA,TRBV7-9,CASSLYSGETQYF
NA,TRBV19,CASSNRVEGVQYF
NA,TRBV7-8,CASNPVAGVSYEQYF
NA,TRBV13,CASSQQGAAYEQYF
NA,TRBV5-1,CASSFSSTNQETQYF
few,TRBV27,CASSFRGSGAGELFF
NA,TRBV10-1,CASSEREGYGYTF
NA,TRBV2,CASLGDSTYEQYF
NA,TRBV5-1,CASSQDGNYGYTF
NA,TRBV29-1,CSVARGRLAESYNEQFF
once,TRBV7-9,CASSIDREGKSGELFF
NA,TRBV7-9,CASSASSGNTIYF
NA,TRBV5-4,CASSLGLVSYNEQFF
NA,TRBV30,CAWGLAGGPYEQYF
NA,TRBV25-1,CASSEWGGASSEQYF
NA,TRBV2,CASSEGRVHTQYF
NA,TRBV5-1,CASSLEAGVGSEQFF
NA,TRBV7-8,CASSLQDRGTYEQYF
NA,TRBV5-1,CASIPGLASSTGELFF
NA,TRBV30,CAWNSDGIYGYTF
NA,TRBV11-2,CASTLSRSRGEKLFF
NA,TRBV14,CASSRAVYNEQFF
NA,TRBV7-9,CASSETVGTGASGNTIYF
NA,TRBV6-6,CASKRQGSEGNQPQHF
few,TRBV10-2,CATAKAGNQPQHF
NA,TRBV5-1,CASSLGTGEKPQHF
NA,TRBV5-1,CASSLDSLGTEAFF
NA,TRBV6-1,CASSNQETQYF
NA,TRBV11-2,CASSSLSVYTDTQYF
NA,TRBV16,CASSQSWGALAGYTF
NA,TRBV4-2,CASSQEGTSGVTQNTYEQYF
NA,TRBV5-1,CASSPQGDYEQYF